This T cell receptor (beta chain) came from a study of T cell changes during pregnancy in multiple sclerosis. This clone was counted once. Assay: immunoSEQ multiplex PCR; the TCRdb copy retains only in-frame clones and omits some. Of some 97,000 clones listed, around 90% are singletons. The receptor was derived from a female donor with multiple sclerosis, enrolled in a pregnancy study. The source material was peripheral blood, sampled in the second trimester of pregnancy.

The CDR3 region is CASSESGLAGGNEQFF. The CDR3 DNA is TGTGCCAGCAGTGAATCAGGACTAGCGGGAGGAAATGAGCAGTTCTTC. The genes are TRBV2 and TRBJ2-1; 14 bases align to TRBD2. Germline V lookup: CDR1 SNHLY, CDR2 FYNNEI. This CDR3 region has 16 residues. The ends lost 2 bases at V and 7 bases at J; junction bases unmatched: 4.